The 20 T cell receptor beta chains given below trace back to one sample, sequenced in a study of cytomegalovirus exposure and HLA in healthy donors. Primers for the PCR totalled 60 Vbeta and 13 Jbeta. Assay: immunoSEQ multiplex PCR; the TCRdb copy retains only in-frame clones and omits some. Here the sample spans about 160,000 clones, approximately 79% being singletons. Sequencing used PBMCs. The receptor set was obtained from a woman in her forties or fifties in good health and CMV-seropositive.

This clone was seen a single time. The chain employs TRBV7-2 and TRBJ1-2; 9 nucleotides match TRBD1. The CDR3 runs 14 residues. Trimming removed 2 bases from V and 6 bases from J; junction bases left unmatched: 4. CDR1 is SGHTA, CDR2 FQGNSA, per germline. The CDR3 spells CASSLFRDRDGYTF. The CDR3 coding sequence is TGTGCCAGCAGCTTATTCCGGGACAGGGATGGCTACACCTTC.

V is TRBV2 and J is TRBJ1-3, with a tentative D call TRBD1 (6 bases). V was pared by 4 bases and J by 0 bases, with 7 bases between. Germline-derived CDR1 and CDR2 are SNHLY and FYNNEI. The CDR3 is made up of 14 amino acids. The CDR3 sequence: CASSGRGSGNTIYF. DNA of the CDR3: TGTGCCAGCAGTGGCAGGGGCTCTGGAAACACCATATATTTT.

The chain uses TRBV9 and TRBJ1-4; D is uncertain. The CDR3 sequence is 15 residues long. Germline-derived CDR1 and CDR2 are SGDLS and YYNGEE. V gave up 0 bases and J gave up 10 bases, with 16 bases separating them. The chain's CDR3 is CASSVDRDPWGKLFF. CDR3 coding DNA: TGTGCCAGCAGCGTAGATCGGGATCCATGGGGAAAACTGTTTTTT.

V usage is TRBV6-1 and J usage is TRBJ2-3, with D perhaps TRBD2 (6 bases). The germline CDR1 and CDR2 sequences are MNHNS and SASEGT. CDR3 length equals 18 residues. V lost 2 bases and J 4 bases, leaving 22 bases between the germline ends. The CDR3 is CASSERKGLGLGSDTQYF. Here the CDR3 DNA reads TGTGCCAGCAGTGAACGCAAGGGACTGGGCCTGGGGTCAGATACGCAGTATTTT.

The DNA of the CDR3 is TGTGCCAGCTCACCCAGACAGGGCCACACTGAAGCTTTCTTT. This encodes CASSPRQGHTEAFF. This rearrangement joins TRBV18 to TRBJ1-1; 7 positions agree with TRBD1. The CDR3 runs 14 residues. The ends lost 3 bases at V and 3 bases at J; junction bases unmatched: 4. The germline V gene has CDR1 KGHSH and CDR2 LQKENI.

This clone was counted between two and nine times. V gene TRBV6-1 combines with J gene TRBJ2-7, with D maybe TRBD2 (5 bases). Trimming removed 7 bases from V and 3 bases from J, with 13 bases in between. CDR1 and CDR2 from the germline V gene are MNHNS and SASEGT. The CDR3 covers 13 residues. The CDR3 DNA follows: TGTGCCAGCAAGGTGGGAGCCTTCTACGAGCAGTACTTC. Translation gives CASKVGAFYEQYF.

The rearrangement links TRBV6-1 to TRBJ2-3; perhaps TRBD1 as D (6 bases). The CDR3 runs to 15 residues. Trimming left V 2 bases short and J 7 bases short, with 16 bases between. Germline values: CDR1 MNHNS, CDR2 SASEGT. CDR3 nucleotides: TGTGCCAGCAGTGAATGGGACAAAACGGGCAATACGCAGTATTTT. It specifies CASSEWDKTGNTQYF.

V usage is TRBV29-1 and J usage is TRBJ1-2; TRBD1 agrees at 7 bases. Germline CDR1 SQVTM, CDR2 ANQGSEA. Unmatched junction bases numbered 9, after V lost 6 bases and J lost 2 bases. This CDR3 has 14 residues. For the CDR3, the DNA is TGCAGCGTAGTATCCGGACAGGAGAACTATGGCTACACCTTC. Its protein product is CSVVSGQENYGYTF. Full variable domain (remainder filled in from reference TRBV29-1 and TRBJ1-2): SAVISQKPSRDICQRGTSLTIQCQVDSQVTMMFWYRQQPGQSLTLIATANQGSEATYESGFVIDKFPISRPNLTFSTLTVSNMSPEDSSIYLCSVVSGQENYGYTFGSGTRLTVV.

The chain uses TRBV10-3 and TRBJ2-3, with 11 positions matching TRBD2. The V segment lost 2 bases and the J segment 4 bases; nucleotides outside the gene matches: 8. CDR3 size: 17 residues. The germline V gene has CDR1 ENHRY and CDR2 SYGVKD. CDR3 sequence (DNA): TGTGCCATCAGTGAGACCCAACTAGCGGGAGCCGCAGATACGCAGTATTTT. The encoded protein is CAISETQLAGAADTQYF.

This chain connects TRBV5-1 to TRBJ1-2, with TRBD1 identical over 10 bases. The CDR3 loop spans 16 amino acids. Germline CDR1 is SGHRS and CDR2 is YFSETQ. Losses at the gene ends were 4 bases for V and 3 bases for J; bases not matched to a gene: 9. The CDR3 here is CASSPGQGIWDYGYTF. The CDR3 DNA is TGCGCCAGCAGCCCGGGACAGGGGATATGGGACTATGGCTACACCTTC.

This clone was recorded only once. J is TRBJ1-5 and V is TRBV13; perhaps TRBD1 as D (5 bases). The CDR3 has 14 amino acids. The germline V gene has CDR1 PRHDT and CDR2 FYEKMQ (reference sequence). Deletions cut 4 bases from V and 0 bases from J, with 7 bases between. The CDR3 region is CASSSGGSNQPQHF. The CDR3 DNA follows: TGTGCCAGCAGCTCGGGGGGTAGCAATCAGCCCCAGCATTTT.

The rearrangement links TRBV7-2 to TRBJ2-7, with D possibly being TRBD2 (6 bases). V lost 5 bases and J lost 7, with 18 bases in between. The length of the CDR3 is 14 residues. Germline V gene lookup returns CDR1 SGHTA and CDR2 FQGNSA. The CDR3 protein is CASSAASGVGEQYF. CDR3 nucleotide sequence: TGTGCCAGCAGCGCAGCGTCGGGGGTGGGGGAGCAGTACTTC.

The V gene is TRBV7-9, the J gene TRBJ2-2; TRBD2 agrees at 13 bases. The CDR3 has 17 amino acids. The trim removed 5 bases at V and 0 bases at J, leaving 3 bases unmatched. Germline V gene sequence: CDR1 SEHNR, CDR2 FQNEAQ (reference sequence). CDR3 bases: TGTGCCAGCAGCGTGGGACTAGCGGGGACGAACACCGGGGAGCTGTTTTTT. It encodes CASSVGLAGTNTGELFF.

This clone turned up a few times. The rearrangement joins TRBV30 to TRBJ2-7; possibly TRBD1 for D (6 bases). There are 13 residues in the CDR3. Germline V gene sequence: CDR1 GTSNPN, CDR2 SVGIG (reference sequence). The V and J ends lost 3 bases and 3 bases respectively, with 12 bases between them. The CDR3 sequence is CAWRGAGDYEQYF. The CDR3 DNA reads as TGTGCCTGGAGAGGGGCAGGGGACTACGAGCAGTACTTC.

J is TRBJ1-2 and V is TRBV4-1; 9 bases are shared with TRBD1. V gave up 5 bases and J gave up 0 bases; unmatched junction bases: 10. CDR3 size: 17 residues. CDR1 is MGHRA and CDR2 is YSYEKL in the germline V gene. The chain's CDR3 is CASSSSPRDRANYGYTF. CDR3 sequence (DNA): TGCGCCAGCAGCTCCTCCCCCCGGGACAGGGCTAACTATGGCTACACCTTC.

The rearrangement joins TRBV27 to TRBJ1-6, with 8 bases identical to TRBD1. Looked up from germline, CDR1 is MNHEY and CDR2 is SMNVEV (reference sequence). Trimming cost V 5 bases and J 14 bases; bases outside gene matches: 14. The CDR3 consists of 15 residues. In nucleotides, the CDR3 is TGTGCCAGCAGTCGACTCCGGGACAGGATCGAAGCCCTCCACTTT. It is translated as CASSRLRDRIEALHF.

The V and J genes are TRBV30 and TRBJ2-2; D is unclear. V was shortened by 3 bases and J by 0 bases, with 8 bases between the two germline ends. Germline CDR1 GTSNPN, CDR2 SVGIG (reference sequence). The CDR3 runs to 14 residues. The CDR3 DNA follows: TGTGCCTGGAGGCTCGGTGCGAACACCGGGGAGCTGTTTTTT. It encodes CAWRLGANTGELFF.

V and J are TRBV19 and TRBJ1-2; the match to TRBD1 covers 7 bases. CDR1 is LNHDA, CDR2 SQIVND, per germline (reference sequence). The CDR3 has 13 amino acids. With V trimmed by 4 bases and J by 4 bases, 3 bases remained unmatched. The CDR3 nucleotides are TGTGCCAGTAGTAAACAGGGGTTCTATGGCTACACCTTC. Translated: CASSKQGFYGYTF.

The chain joins TRBV28 to TRBJ1-4; D is undetermined. V was cut by 7 bases and J by 0 bases, with 12 bases left in between. Germline CDR1 MDHEN, CDR2 SYDVKM. The CDR3 totals 15 residues. In DNA, the CDR3 is TGTGCCAGCACCGGCAGCCGGGCAACTAATGAAAAACTGTTTTTT. It codes for CASTGSRATNEKLFF.

The chain couples TRBV6-1 to TRBJ1-5; D unclear. The CDR3 is 16 residues long. The ends were cut back, 1 base at V and 0 bases at J, with 10 bases in the middle. CDR1 MNHNS and CDR2 SASEGT come from the germline V gene. The CDR3, as DNA: TGTGCCAGCAGTGAAGGGGCAGCTTATAGCAATCAGCCCCAGCATTTT. Amino acid sequence: CASSEGAAYSNQPQHF.